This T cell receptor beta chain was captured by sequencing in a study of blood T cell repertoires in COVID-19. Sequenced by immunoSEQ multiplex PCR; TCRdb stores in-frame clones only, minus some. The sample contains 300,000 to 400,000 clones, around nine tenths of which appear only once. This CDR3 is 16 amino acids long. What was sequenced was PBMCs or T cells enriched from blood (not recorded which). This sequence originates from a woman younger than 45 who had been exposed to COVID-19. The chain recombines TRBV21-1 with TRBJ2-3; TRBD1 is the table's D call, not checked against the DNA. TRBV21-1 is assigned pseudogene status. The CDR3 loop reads CASSKEQPGCTDTQYF. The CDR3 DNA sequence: TGTGCCAGCAGCAAAGAACAGCCAGGGTGCACAGATACGCAGTATTTT.